Listed here are 9 T cell receptor beta chains from one sample, sequenced in a study of cytomegalovirus exposure and HLA in healthy donors. A multiplex PCR was run with 60 Vbeta primers and 13 Jbeta primers. Repertoires were generated with immunoSEQ multiplex PCR, while TCRdb's copy carries only in-frame clones and drops some. There are over 85,000 clones in the sample; over 60% occur only once, and around 2.9% lies in the top ten. Sequenced sample: PBMCs. These receptors were collected from a woman aged 60 to 75 in good health and CMV-seropositive.

V usage is TRBV28 and J usage is TRBJ2-7; 9 bases agree with TRBD2. Germline V gene sequence: CDR1 MDHEN, CDR2 SYDVKM. After removal of 5 bases from V and 0 bases from J, the junction contained 5 bases not matched to a gene. The CDR3 runs to 15 residues. The CDR3 loop reads CASSELAGDSYEQYF. DNA of the CDR3: TGTGCCAGCAGTGAACTAGCGGGCGACTCCTACGAGCAGTACTTC.

The rearrangement joins TRBV28 to TRBJ1-1; 10 positions agree with TRBD1. CDR3 length equals 15 residues. The germline gives CDR1 MDHEN, CDR2 SYDVKM. The junction had 5 bases not matched to a gene; V was cut back by 7 bases and J by 0 bases. This chain's CDR3 is CASTDRGRMNTEAFF. CDR3 nucleotide sequence: TGTGCCAGCACCGACAGGGGGCGTATGAACACTGAAGCTTTCTTT.

This clone was detected once. The chain combines TRBV5-6 with TRBJ2-3, with D maybe TRBD2 (6 bases). There are 12 residues in the CDR3. V lost 7 bases to trimming and J lost 10 bases, with 16 bases between them. CDR1 and CDR2 from the germline V gene are SGHDT and YYEEEE. The CDR3 coding sequence is TGTGCCAGCGCCCATGTGGGAGGACCGCAGTATTTT. It encodes CASAHVGGPQYF.

V usage is TRBV6-5 and J usage is TRBJ2-1; the D is unclear. With 2 bases removed from V and 10 bases from J, the gap between germline ends came to 21 bases. The CDR3 totals 16 residues. Per the germline V gene, CDR1 is MNHEY and CDR2 is SVGAGI. CDR3 in amino acids: CASSYPFWRPGPEQFF. The CDR3 DNA reads as TGTGCCAGCAGTTACCCCTTTTGGCGGCCCGGCCCGGAGCAGTTCTTC.

The chain joins TRBV9 to TRBJ2-3; 9 nucleotides align to TRBD2. CDR1 is SGDLS and CDR2 is YYNGEE in the germline V gene. This CDR3 has 13 residues. After removal of 0 bases from V and 11 bases from J, the junction contained 4 bases not matched to a gene. The CDR3 DNA reads TGTGCCAGCAGCGTAGTAGGTAGCGGGGGGCAGTATTTT. Protein product: CASSVVGSGGQYF.

This clone came up a few times. The CDR3 loop reads CAWSEGVIAADTQYF. CDR3 nucleotide sequence: TGTGCCTGGAGTGAGGGAGTGATTGCGGCAGATACGCAGTATTTT. The rearrangement links TRBV30 to TRBJ2-3; tentative D call: TRBD2 (5 bases). Between the trimmed V and J ends, which lost 1 base and 4 bases, there was a span of 15 bases. Germline loops: CDR1 GTSNPN, CDR2 SVGIG (reference sequence). The CDR3 is 15 residues long. Variable domain in full (rest from reference TRBV30 and TRBJ2-3): SQTIHQWPATLVQPVGSPLSLECTVEGTSNPNLYWYRQAAGRGLQLLFYSVGIGQISSEVPQNLSASRPQDRQFILSSKKLLLSDSGFYLCAWSEGVIAADTQYFGPGTRLTVL.

The chain carries TRBV4-1 and TRBJ2-3, with 8 positions matching TRBD2. The CDR3 totals 17 residues. V shed 4 bases and J 4 bases; nucleotides not matched to a gene: 13. From germline, CDR1 is MGHRA and CDR2 YSYEKL. CDR3 bases: TGCGCCAGCAGCCGTAGCGTGGCGGGAGGACTGGCAGATACGCAGTATTTT. Its translation: CASSRSVAGGLADTQYF.

With regard to this clone: The junction departs from the called germline gene at one end, perhaps through a read error. This chain connects TRBV7-9 to TRBJ1-2, with D unresolved. The CDR3 spans 12 residues. Germline V gene sequence: CDR1 SEHNR, CDR2 FQNEAQ (reference sequence). Here the CDR3 reads CSSSVIYEGYTF. The CDR3 DNA is TGTTCCAGCAGCGTCATTTATGAGGGCTACACCTTC.

This clone was counted only a few times. V is TRBV6-1 and J is TRBJ1-1; TRBD1 aligns across 7 bases. The CDR3 sequence is 13 residues long. Germline-derived CDR1 and CDR2 are MNHNS and SASEGT. V trimming: 11 bases; J trimming: 1 base; junction bases outside the gene matches: 7. In DNA, the CDR3 is TGTGCCTCTCGGACAGGCCCGAACACTGAAGCTTTCTTT. It is translated as CASRTGPNTEAFF.